A selection of T cell receptor beta chains follows, all from one sample in a study of T cell responses to AZD1222 COVID-19 vaccine. Clones were read by immunoSEQ multiplex PCR, and TCRdb kept only the in-frame ones, dropping some. The sample shows over 95,000 clones, roughly 80% of them seen only once. This specimen was peripheral blood, taken 28 days after the second AZD1222 dose. These receptors came from an adult who received the AZD1222 COVID-19 vaccine. CDR3s include the opening cysteine and the closing phenylalanine or tryptophan. D genes are given only for firm matches. A clone size is listed for some rows: how often the clone was seen (once, few, many), or a class if it is expanded.

J gene	D gene	clone size	V gene	CDR3 protein	CDR3 DNA
TRBJ2-3	.	.	TRBV7-6	CASSGYRATTLETDTQYF	TGTGCCAGCAGCGGCTACCGAGCGACCACACTCGAGACAGATACGCAGTATTTT
TRBJ1-6	.	.	TRBV27	CASSLKASSYNSPLHF	TGTGCCAGCAGTTTAAAGGCCAGCTCCTATAATTCACCCCTCCACTTT
TRBJ2-7	.	few	TRBV12-3/TRBV12-4	CASSFGGYEQYF	TGTGCCAGCAGTTTTGGAGGGTACGAGCAGTACTTC
TRBJ2-7	.	once	TRBV6-5	CASMSDTYYEQYF	TGTGCCAGCATGTCGGACACCTACTACGAGCAGTACTTC
TRBJ1-3	.	.	TRBV21-1	CASSKATGGSANTIYF	TGTGCCAGCAGCAAAGCCACAGGGGGCTCGGCGAACACCATATATTTT
TRBJ1-4	.	.	TRBV2	CASSEGRDDRGEKLFF	TGTGCCAGCAGTGAAGGTCGGGACGATCGGGGTGAAAAACTGTTTTTT
TRBJ1-3	TRBD1	.	TRBV7-9	CASSLYGTVSGNTIYF	TGTGCCAGCAGCTTATACGGGACAGTCTCTGGAAACACCATATATTTT
TRBJ2-7	.	once	TRBV6-5	CASGGSGFYEQYF	TGTGCCAGCGGGGGATCAGGGTTCTACGAGCAGTACTTC
TRBJ2-7	TRBD1	.	TRBV7-9	CASSSDRDRAYEQYF	TGTGCCAGCAGCTCCGACCGGGACAGGGCCTACGAGCAGTACTTC
TRBJ2-5	TRBD1	.	TRBV10-2	CASSALGGETQYF	TGCGCCAGCAGTGCCCTAGGGGGCGAGACCCAGTACTTC
TRBJ2-3	.	.	TRBV9	CASSVGVSFTDTQYF	TGTGCCAGCAGCGTAGGAGTATCCTTCACAGATACGCAGTATTTT
TRBJ1-2	.	.	TRBV10-3	CAISEEGRGGYTF	TGTGCCATCAGTGAGGAGGGACGGGGTGGCTACACCTTC
TRBJ2-3	.	.	TRBV29-1	CSVEQGGRDTQYF	TGCAGCGTTGAACAGGGAGGCCGAGATACGCAGTATTTT
TRBJ2-3	TRBD1	once	TRBV7-9	CASSLGDSPTGTQYF	TGTGCCAGCAGCTTGGGGGACAGTCCGACGGGTACGCAGTATTTT
TRBJ2-5	TRBD1	once	TRBV7-3	CASSLGTGEDGTQYF	TGTGCCAGCAGCTTGGGGACAGGGGAAGACGGGACCCAGTACTTC
TRBJ2-7	TRBD1	.	TRBV12-3/TRBV12-4	CASSLVGQPEQYF	TGTGCCAGCAGTTTAGTGGGACAGCCCGAGCAGTACTTC
TRBJ1-2	.	.	TRBV14	CASSQDLKVANYGYTF	TGTGCCAGCAGCCAAGACTTAAAAGTAGCTAACTATGGCTACACCTTC
TRBJ2-2	.	.	TRBV7-3	CASSFPLGDTGELFF	TGTGCCAGCAGCTTCCCCCTGGGGGATACCGGGGAGCTGTTTTTT
TRBJ1-1	.	.	TRBV5-5	CASSLALNTEAFF	TGTGCCAGCAGCTTGGCACTGAACACTGAAGCTTTCTTT
TRBJ2-7	.	few	TRBV11-1	CASSKDSGRYEQYF	TGTGCCAGCAGTAAAGACTCAGGGCGGTACGAGCAGTACTTC
TRBJ1-1	.	.	TRBV5-1	CASSPGGNTEAFF	TGCGCCAGCAGCCCCGGAGGGAACACTGAAGCTTTCTTT
TRBJ1-5	.	.	TRBV9	CASSPNPGGANQPQHF	TGTGCCAGCAGCCCCAACCCGGGAGGGGCGAATCAGCCCCAGCATTTT
TRBJ2-5	.	.	TRBV5-1	CASSPSGRGETQYF	TGCGCCAGCAGCCCTTCGGGACGGGGTGAGACCCAGTACTTC
TRBJ2-5	.	.	TRBV19	CASKPDGSETQYF	TGTGCCAGTAAACCGGACGGGTCGGAGACCCAGTACTTC